The 3 T cell receptor beta chains reported below all come from one sample, sequenced in a study of response to subunit inactivated influenza vaccine. TCRdb recomputed calls from the RT-PCR reads with MiXCR, one row per CDR3 protein. The sample has approximately 480,000 distinct CDR3 sequences; 10% to 11% are singletons. Sequencing was performed on PBMCs from blood, taken 40 to 50 days after vaccination. These receptors all come from a man between 50 and 59 years old who received an inactivated influenza vaccine.

This clonotype was observed at least ten times. The rearrangement links TRBV12-3 or TRBV12-4 to TRBJ2-1; D remains ambiguous. The CDR3 sequence is 14 residues long. Trimming pared 7 bases from V and 9 bases from J, leaving 19 bases between. CDR3 nucleotide sequence: TGTGCCAGCAAATCCCAAGGCCACTATAGTGAGCAGTTCTTC. Its translation is CASKSQGHYSEQFF.

This clonotype was detected ten times or more. This chain links TRBV9 with TRBJ1-3, with 7 positions matching TRBD1. CDR1 and CDR2 (germline): SGDLS, YYNGEE. V dropped 0 bases and J dropped 2; count of bases not matched to a gene: 5. The CDR3 runs 16 residues. CDR3 protein: CASSVEAGGTGNTIYF. The CDR3, as DNA: TGTGCCAGCAGCGTAGAGGCAGGGGGAACTGGAAACACCATATATTTT.

This clonotype was picked up a small number of times. The chain links TRBV25-1 to TRBJ1-2; 7 bases map to TRBD1. Germline trimming cut 3 bases from V and 5 bases from J; bases unmatched to any gene: 12. The germline CDR1 and CDR2 sequences are MGHDK and SYGVNS. The CDR3 has 16 residues. The CDR3 here is CASSEYRGGASYGYTF. The CDR3 DNA sequence: TGTGCCAGCAGTGAGTACAGAGGGGGCGCATCATATGGCTACACCTTC.